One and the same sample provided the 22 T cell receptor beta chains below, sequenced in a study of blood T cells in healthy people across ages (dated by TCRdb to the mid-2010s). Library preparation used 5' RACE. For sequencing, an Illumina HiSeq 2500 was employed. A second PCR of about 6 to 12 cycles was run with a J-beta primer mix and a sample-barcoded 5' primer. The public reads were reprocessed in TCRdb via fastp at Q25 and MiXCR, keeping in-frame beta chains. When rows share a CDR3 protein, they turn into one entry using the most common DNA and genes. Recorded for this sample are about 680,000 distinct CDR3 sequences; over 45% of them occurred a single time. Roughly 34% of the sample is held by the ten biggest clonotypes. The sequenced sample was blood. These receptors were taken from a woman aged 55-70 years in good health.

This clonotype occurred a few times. The CDR3 sequence is CSARWESEQFF. CDR3 coding DNA: TGCAGTGCTAGGTGGGAGTCTGAGCAGTTCTTC. The V and J genes are TRBV20-1 and TRBJ2-1; tentatively, D is TRBD2 (5 bases). Germline V gene sequence: CDR1 DFQATT, CDR2 SNEGSKA (reference sequence). V was clipped by 3 bases and J by 9 bases, with 9 bases between them. This CDR3 comprises 11 residues.

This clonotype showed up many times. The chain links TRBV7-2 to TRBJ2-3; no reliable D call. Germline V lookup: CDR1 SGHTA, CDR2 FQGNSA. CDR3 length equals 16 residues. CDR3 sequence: CASLVKSHRSTDTQYF. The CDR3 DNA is TGTGCTTCCCTCGTAAAGTCCCATCGGAGCACAGATACGCAGTATTTT.

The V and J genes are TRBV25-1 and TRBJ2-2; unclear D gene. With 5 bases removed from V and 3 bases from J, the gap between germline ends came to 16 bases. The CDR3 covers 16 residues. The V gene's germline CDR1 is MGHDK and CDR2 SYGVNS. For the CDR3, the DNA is TGTGCCAGCAGTCTGGGTACGTGGGAAGACACCGGGGAGCTGTTTTTT. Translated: CASSLGTWEDTGELFF. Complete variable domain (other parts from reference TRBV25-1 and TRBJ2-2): EADIYQTPRYLVIGTGKKITLECSQTMGHDKMYWYQQDPGMELHLIHYSYGVNSTEKGDLSSESTVSRIRTEHFPLTLESARPSHTSQYLCASSLGTWEDTGELFFGEGSRLTVL.

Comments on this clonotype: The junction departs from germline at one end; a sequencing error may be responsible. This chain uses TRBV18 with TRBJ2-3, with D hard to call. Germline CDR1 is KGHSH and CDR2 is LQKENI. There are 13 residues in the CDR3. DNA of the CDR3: TGTGCCAGCGCACCACCTGGCACAGATACGCAGTATTTT. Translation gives CASAPPGTDTQYF.

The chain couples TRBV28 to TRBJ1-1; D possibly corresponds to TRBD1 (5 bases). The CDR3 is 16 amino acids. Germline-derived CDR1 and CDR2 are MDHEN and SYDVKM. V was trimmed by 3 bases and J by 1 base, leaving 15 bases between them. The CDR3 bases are TGTGCCAGCAGTTTCGCGGGGTCCCAGGGGAACACTGAAGCTTTCTTT. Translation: CASSFAGSQGNTEAFF.

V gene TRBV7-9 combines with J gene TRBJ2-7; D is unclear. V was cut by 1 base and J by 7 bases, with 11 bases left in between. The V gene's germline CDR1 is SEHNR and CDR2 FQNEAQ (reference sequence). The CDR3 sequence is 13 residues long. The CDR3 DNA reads TGTGCCAGCAGCTTAGACCCCCCGGGTGAGCAGTACTTC. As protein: CASSLDPPGEQYF.

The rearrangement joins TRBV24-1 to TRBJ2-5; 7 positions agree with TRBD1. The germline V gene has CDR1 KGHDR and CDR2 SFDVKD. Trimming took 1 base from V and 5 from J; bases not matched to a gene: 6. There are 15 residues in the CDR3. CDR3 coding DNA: TGTGCCACCAGTGATTTTAACAGGGGTCGGGAGACCCAGTACTTC. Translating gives CATSDFNRGRETQYF.

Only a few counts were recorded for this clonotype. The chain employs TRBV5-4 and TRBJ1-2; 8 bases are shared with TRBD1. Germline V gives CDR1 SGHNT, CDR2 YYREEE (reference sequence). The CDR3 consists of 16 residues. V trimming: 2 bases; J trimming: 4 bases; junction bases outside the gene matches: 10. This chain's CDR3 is CASSLFSRTGTYGYTF. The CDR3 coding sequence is TGTGCCAGCAGCTTATTCTCACGGACAGGGACCTATGGCTACACCTTC.

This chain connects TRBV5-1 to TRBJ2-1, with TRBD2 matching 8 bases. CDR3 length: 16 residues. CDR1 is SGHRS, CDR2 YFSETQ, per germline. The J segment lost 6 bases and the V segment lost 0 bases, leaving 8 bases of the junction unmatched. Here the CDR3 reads CASSLAAGVSCNEQFF. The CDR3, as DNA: TGCGCCAGCAGCTTGGCAGCGGGAGTATCATGCAATGAGCAGTTCTTC.

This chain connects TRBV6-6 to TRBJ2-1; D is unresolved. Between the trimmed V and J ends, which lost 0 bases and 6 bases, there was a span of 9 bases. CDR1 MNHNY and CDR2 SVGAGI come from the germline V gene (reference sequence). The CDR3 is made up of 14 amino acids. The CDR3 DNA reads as TGTGCCAGCAGTTACTCGGAGCAGCGCAATGAGCAGTTCTTC. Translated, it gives CASSYSEQRNEQFF.

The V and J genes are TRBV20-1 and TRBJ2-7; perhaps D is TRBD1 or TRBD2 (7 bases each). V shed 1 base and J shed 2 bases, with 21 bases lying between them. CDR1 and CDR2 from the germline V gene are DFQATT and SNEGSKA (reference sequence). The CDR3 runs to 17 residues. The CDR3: CSARGVQGRGNTYEQYF. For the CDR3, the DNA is TGCAGTGCTAGAGGAGTACAGGGGAGGGGAAATACCTACGAGCAGTACTTC.

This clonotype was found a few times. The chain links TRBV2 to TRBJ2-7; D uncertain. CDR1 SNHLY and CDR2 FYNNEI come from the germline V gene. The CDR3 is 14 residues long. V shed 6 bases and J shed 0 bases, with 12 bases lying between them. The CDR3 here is CASRNYESSYEQYF. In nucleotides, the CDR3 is TGTGCCAGCAGGAACTACGAAAGCTCCTACGAGCAGTACTTC. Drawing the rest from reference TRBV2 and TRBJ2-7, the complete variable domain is EPEVTQTPSHQVTQMGQEVILRCVPISNHLYFYWYRQILGQKVEFLVSFYNNEISEKSEIFDDQFSVERPDGSNFTLKIRSTKLEDSAMYFCASRNYESSYEQYFGPGTRLTVT.

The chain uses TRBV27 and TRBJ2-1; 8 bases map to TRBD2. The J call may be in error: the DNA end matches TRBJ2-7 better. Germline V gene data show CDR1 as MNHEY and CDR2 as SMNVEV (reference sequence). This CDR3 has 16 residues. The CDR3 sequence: CASSLGPAGAYNEQYF. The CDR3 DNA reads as TGTGCCAGCAGTTTAGGTCCAGCGGGGGCCTACAATGAGCAGTACTTC.

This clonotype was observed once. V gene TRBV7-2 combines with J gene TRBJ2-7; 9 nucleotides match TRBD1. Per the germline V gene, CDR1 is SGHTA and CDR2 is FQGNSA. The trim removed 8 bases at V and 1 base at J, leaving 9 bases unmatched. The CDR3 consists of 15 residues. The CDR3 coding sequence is TGTGCCAGCGGCTCAGACGGGACAGGGTCCTACGAGCAGTACTTC. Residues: CASGSDGTGSYEQYF.

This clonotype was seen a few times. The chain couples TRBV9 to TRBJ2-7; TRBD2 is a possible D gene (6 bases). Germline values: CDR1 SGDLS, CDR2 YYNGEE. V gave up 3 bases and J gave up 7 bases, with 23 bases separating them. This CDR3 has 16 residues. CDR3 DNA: TGTGCCAGCAGCGGAAGTGGAGGGAACCCCTACAATGAGCAGTACTTC. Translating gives CASSGSGGNPYNEQYF.

In DNA form, the CDR3 reads TGCAGTGCTAGAGACAGGACTAGCAGAGCCTACGAGCAGTACTTC. Translating it yields CSARDRTSRAYEQYF. V gene TRBV20-1 combines with J gene TRBJ2-4, with TRBD2 matching over 8 bases. The DNA end is more similar to TRBJ2-7, so the J call may be wrong. Per germline, CDR1 DFQATT and CDR2 SNEGSKA (reference sequence). This CDR3 contains 15 residues.

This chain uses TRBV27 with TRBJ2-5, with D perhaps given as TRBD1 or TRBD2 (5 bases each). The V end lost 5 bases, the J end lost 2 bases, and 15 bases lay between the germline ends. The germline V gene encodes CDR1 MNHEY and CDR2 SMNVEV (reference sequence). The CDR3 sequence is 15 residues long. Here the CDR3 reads CASSHRDRVQETQYF. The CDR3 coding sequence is TGTGCCAGCAGTCACCGGGACCGGGTTCAAGAGACCCAGTACTTC.

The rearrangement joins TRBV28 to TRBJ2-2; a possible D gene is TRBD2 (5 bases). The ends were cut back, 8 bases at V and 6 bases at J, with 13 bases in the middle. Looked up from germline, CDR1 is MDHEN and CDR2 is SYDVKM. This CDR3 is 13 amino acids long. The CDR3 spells CASHEGTPGELFF. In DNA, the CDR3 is TGTGCCAGCCACGAGGGAACACCCGGGGAGCTGTTTTTT.

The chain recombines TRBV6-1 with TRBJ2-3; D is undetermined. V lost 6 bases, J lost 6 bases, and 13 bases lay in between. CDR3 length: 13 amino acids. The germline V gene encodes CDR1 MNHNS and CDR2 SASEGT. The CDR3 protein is CASRQWIRDTQYF. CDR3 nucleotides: TGTGCCAGCAGACAGTGGATTCGGGATACGCAGTATTTT.

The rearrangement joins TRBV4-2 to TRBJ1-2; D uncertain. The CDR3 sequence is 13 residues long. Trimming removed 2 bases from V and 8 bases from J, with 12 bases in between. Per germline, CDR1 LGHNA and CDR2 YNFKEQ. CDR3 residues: CASSQIGVEGYTF. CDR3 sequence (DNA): TGTGCCAGCAGCCAAATCGGGGTTGAAGGCTACACCTTC.

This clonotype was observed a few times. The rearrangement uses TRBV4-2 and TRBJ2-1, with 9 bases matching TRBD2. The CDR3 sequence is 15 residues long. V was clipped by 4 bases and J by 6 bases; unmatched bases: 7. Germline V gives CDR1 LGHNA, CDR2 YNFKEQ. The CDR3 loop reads CASSPRLADPNEQFF. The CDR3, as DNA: TGTGCCAGCAGCCCCCGACTAGCGGACCCCAATGAGCAGTTCTTC.

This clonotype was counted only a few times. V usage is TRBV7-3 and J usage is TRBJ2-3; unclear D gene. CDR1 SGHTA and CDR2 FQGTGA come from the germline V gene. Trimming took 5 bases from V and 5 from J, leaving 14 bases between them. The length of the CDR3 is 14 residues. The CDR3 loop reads CASSLSTAIDTQYF. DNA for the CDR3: TGTGCCAGCAGCCTTTCTACGGCCATAGATACGCAGTATTTT. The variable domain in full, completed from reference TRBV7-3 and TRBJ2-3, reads GAGVSQTPSNKVTEKGKYVELRCDPISGHTALYWYRQSLGQGPEFLIYFQGTGAADDSGLPNDRFFAVRPEGSVSTLKIQRTERGDSAVYLCASSLSTAIDTQYFGPGTRLTVL.